The rows below give T cell receptor beta chains drawn from one sample of a study of control samples from healthy donors and cancer patients. Sequenced by immunoSEQ multiplex PCR; TCRdb stores in-frame clones only, minus some. In the table there are under 150,000 clones, approximately 87% of which are singletons. Material for sequencing was blood. These receptors were taken from a man aged 55 to 70 in good health. CDR3s include the opening cysteine and the closing phenylalanine or tryptophan.

V gene	J gene	CDR3 protein
TRBV6-5	TRBJ1-5	CASSSSRYSNQPQHF
TRBV5-5	TRBJ1-1	CASNPWNQGESTEAFF
TRBV30	TRBJ1-2	CAWSVHYGYTF
TRBV5-1	TRBJ1-2	CASSLAVQGYGYTF
TRBV6-5	TRBJ2-4	CASSTATNIQYF
TRBV27	TRBJ1-6	CASSNLQGVSPLHF
TRBV30	TRBJ1-2	CAWSVVGRRSNYGYTF
TRBV23-1	TRBJ2-3	CASRQNGGGTDTQYF
TRBV5-1	TRBJ2-3	CASRTGTSPSTDTQYF
TRBV6-5	TRBJ2-3	CASGKGRPGTQYF
TRBV25-1	TRBJ2-3	CASSEYMGLAGDTQYF
TRBV27	TRBJ1-2	CASSLTHGGGDGYTF
TRBV19	TRBJ1-1	CASSQQVNTEAFF
TRBV9	TRBJ2-6	CASSRRDPIESGANVLTF
TRBV25-1	TRBJ2-4	CASSEICWAPKNIQYF
TRBV6-5	TRBJ1-1	CASSPMTASTEAFF
TRBV18	TRBJ1-2	CASSPGTDFSYGYTF
TRBV10-3	TRBJ1-2	CAISESDSYGYTF
TRBV7-8	TRBJ2-7	CASSLGVISTATESLEQYF
TRBV28	TRBJ1-1	CASYKVLNTEAFF
TRBV28	TRBJ2-7	CASSLPGLVGLKQYF
TRBV19	TRBJ1-3	CASILEGQGRNTIYF
TRBV6-5	TRBJ1-1	CASSDTGTEAFF
TRBV7-2	TRBJ2-3	CASSPTPEGDTQYF
TRBV4-1	TRBJ1-5	CASSQVGMNQPQHF
TRBV7-6	TRBJ2-7	CASSLAGAGGYEQYF
TRBV7-2	TRBJ2-2	CASSPEGAGELFF
TRBV7-9	TRBJ1-2	CASNVGRDNYGYTF
TRBV4-2	TRBJ1-2	CASSQVVRGDYGYTF
TRBV4-1	TRBJ2-3	CASSRRLAGGTDTQYF
TRBV19	TRBJ1-2	CASSIWPYGYTF
TRBV5-1	TRBJ1-1	CASSLIGVEITEAFF
TRBV2	TRBJ1-1	CASSDWGTEAFF
TRBV2	TRBJ1-2	CASSEAGYGYTF
TRBV7-2	TRBJ1-1	CASSPGTGGVTEAFF
TRBV5-5	TRBJ2-7	CASSLAGTDLYEQYF
TRBV11-1	TRBJ1-4	CASSLAVVTGKLFF
TRBV12-3/TRBV12-4	TRBJ1-1	CASREVNTEAFF
TRBV12-3/TRBV12-4	TRBJ1-2	CASSSQGIYGYTF
TRBV19	TRBJ1-1	CASSIWFQDTEAFF
TRBV12-3/TRBV12-4	TRBJ1-2	CASRTGFYGYTF